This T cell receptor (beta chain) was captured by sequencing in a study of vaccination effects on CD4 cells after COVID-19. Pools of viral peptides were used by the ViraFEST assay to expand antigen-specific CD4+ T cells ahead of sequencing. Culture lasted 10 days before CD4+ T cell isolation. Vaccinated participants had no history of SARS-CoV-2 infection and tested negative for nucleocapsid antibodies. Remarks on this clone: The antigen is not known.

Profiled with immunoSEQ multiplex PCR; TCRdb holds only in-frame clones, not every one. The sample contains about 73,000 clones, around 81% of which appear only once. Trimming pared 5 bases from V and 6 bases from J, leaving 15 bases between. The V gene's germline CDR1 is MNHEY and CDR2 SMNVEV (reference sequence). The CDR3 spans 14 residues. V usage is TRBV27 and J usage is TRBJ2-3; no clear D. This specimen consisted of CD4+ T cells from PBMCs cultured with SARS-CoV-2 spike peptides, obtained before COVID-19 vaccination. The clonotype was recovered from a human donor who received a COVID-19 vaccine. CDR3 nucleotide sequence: TGTGCCAGCAGTCGGGCCACGGGTTGGGATACGCAGTATTTT. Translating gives CASSRATGWDTQYF.